A single T cell receptor beta chain is shown here with its context. This sample was taken from a study of blood T cell repertoires in COVID-19. Generated by immunoSEQ multiplex PCR, the TCRdb table keeps only in-frame clones and is missing some. The repertoire holds hundreds of thousands of clones, with 65% to 90% as singletons. In germline, CDR1 is LNHDA, CDR2 SQIVND (reference sequence). Trimming cost V 5 bases and J 4 bases; bases outside gene matches: 9. This CDR3 has 15 amino acids. The sample comprised peripheral blood. The clonotype was recovered from a woman aged 70-85 years with COVID-19, enrolled during active disease. This chain uses TRBV19 with TRBJ2-3; 7 nucleotides match TRBD1. The CDR3 bases are TGTGCCAGTAGTCGTGAGGGGGCGCCCGCAGATACGCAGTATTTT. Protein product: CASSREGAPADTQYF.